This is a list of T cell receptor beta chains from one sample in a study of beta chain features in type 1 diabetes. TCRdb keeps only in-frame clones here, not all; method: immunoSEQ multiplex PCR. The table lists over 40,000 clones, 65% to 70% of them singletons. Sequenced material: Tregs from blood. The receptors originated from a man aged 25-45 years with type 1 diabetes. Some clones in this sample may be carry-over from other donors' samples. The CDR3 runs from the conserved cysteine through the conserved F or W. Fields, in order: clone size, D gene, J gene, V gene, CDR3 DNA, CDR3 protein. D genes are given only for firm matches. Some rows have no size entry. The others give once, few or many, or a class for an expanded clone.

. | . | TRBJ2-6 | TRBV18 | TGTGCCAGCTCACAAGCCAATAACGTCCTGACTTTC | CASSQANNVLTF
. | TRBD2 | TRBJ2-3 | TRBV19 | TGTGCCAGTAAACTAGCGGGGCCGTTCGATACGCAGTATTTT | CASKLAGPFDTQYF
few | . | TRBJ1-5 | TRBV2 | TGTGCCAGCAGGCGAAATCAGCCCCAGCATTTT | CASRRNQPQHF
. | TRBD2 | TRBJ2-7 | TRBV4-2 | TGTGCCAGCAGCCGTAGCGGGGAATCCTACGAGCAGTACTTC | CASSRSGESYEQYF
. | TRBD1 | TRBJ1-6 | TRBV2 | TGTGCCAGCAGCGGGACAGGGGGGAGGTCACCCCTCCACTTT | CASSGTGGRSPLHF
. | TRBD2 | TRBJ2-1 | TRBV7-3 | TGTGCCAGCAGCATTTTCGGGGGGGCCGCGGGGGACAATGAGCAGTTCTTC | CASSIFGGAAGDNEQFF
. | TRBD1 | TRBJ2-7 | TRBV19 | TGTGCCAGTACCCCAGGGGGACATTGGTCGAACGAGCAGTACTTC | CASTPGGHWSNEQYF
. | . | TRBJ2-5 | TRBV5-1 | TGCGCCAGCACACGTGGACAGCAAAAAGAGACCCAGTACTTC | CASTRGQQKETQYF
. | . | TRBJ1-1 | TRBV5-4 | TGTGCCAGCAGCGTGGACAGTGAAGCTTTCTTT | CASSVDSEAFF
. | . | TRBJ2-7 | TRBV7-9 | TGTGCCAGCAGCTTAAACGTAGACTACGAGCAGTACTTC | CASSLNVDYEQYF
few | TRBD2 | TRBJ2-1 | TRBV5-1 | TGCGCCAGCAGCCCACCCCCGGGGGGGCCCTACAATGAGCAGTTCTTC | CASSPPPGGPYNEQFF
. | . | TRBJ2-1 | TRBV4-1 | TGCGCCAGCAGCCTAACAGGGTCGTACAATGAGCAGTTCTTC | CASSLTGSYNEQFF
. | TRBD1 | TRBJ1-5 | TRBV6-6 | TGTGCCAGCGCCTCGGGACAGGGGAATCAGCCCCAGCATTTT | CASASGQGNQPQHF
few | TRBD2 | TRBJ2-6 | TRBV5-4 | TGTGCCAGCAGCCCCGGGACTAGCAAAGGCTGGGCCAACGTCCTGACTTTC | CASSPGTSKGWANVLTF
. | TRBD1 | TRBJ1-2 | TRBV4-3 | TGCGCCAGCAGCCAAGATTTTGGGACAGGGTTTGAGTACGCTGGCTACACCTTC | CASSQDFGTGFEYAGYTF
medium-sized | . | TRBJ2-1 | TRBV7-3 | TGTGCCAGCAGCTTGACTCATGAGCAGTTCTTC | CASSLTHEQFF
. | . | TRBJ2-3 | TRBV4-3 | TGCGCCAGCAGCCAAGAATTCTTAACAGATACGCAGTATTTT | CASSQEFLTDTQYF
. | . | TRBJ2-3 | TRBV10-3 | TGTGCCATCAGTGATCGAGGGGGGGGCACAGATACGCAGTATTTT | CAISDRGGGTDTQYF
few | . | TRBJ2-5 | TRBV6-5 | TGTGCCAGCAACATCATGGGCGCGGGGGAGACCCAGTACTTC | CASNIMGAGETQYF
few | TRBD1 | TRBJ1-6 | TRBV7-2 | TGTGCCAGCAGCTTAGCGACAGGGCTTAACTCACCCCTCCACTTT | CASSLATGLNSPLHF
once | . | TRBJ2-7 | TRBV6-6 | TGTGCCAGCAGTTCCACGGCGGGCCCCAAGCAGTACTTC | CASSSTAGPKQYF
. | TRBD2 | TRBJ2-1 | TRBV14 | TGTGCCAGCAGCCAAGGGAGGACTAGCAACCGTGCTGATGAGCAGTTCTTC | CASSQGRTSNRADEQFF
. | TRBD1 | TRBJ1-6 | TRBV18 | TGTGCCAGCTCACCATATGGGACAGGGGGATCACCCCTCCACTTT | CASSPYGTGGSPLHF
. | TRBD1 | TRBJ2-7 | TRBV10-3 | TGTGCCATCAGTCCGGGACAGGACCGCCACGAGCAGTACTTC | CAISPGQDRHEQYF
. | . | TRBJ2-1 | TRBV7-2 | TGTGCCAGCAGCTTACTTTCGGGTGCCAGGGGTGAGCAGTTCTTC | CASSLLSGARGEQFF
. | TRBD2 | TRBJ2-5 | TRBV4-2 | TGTGCCAGCAGCCAAGAAGGTCTAGCGGGGGTTGGGCAGGAGACCCAGTACTTC | CASSQEGLAGVGQETQYF
. | . | TRBJ2-1 | TRBV19 | TGTGCCAGTAGTACAAGCGGAGGGGAGCAGTTCTTC | CASSTSGGEQFF
. | . | TRBJ2-2 | TRBV27 | TGTGCCAGCAGTTTCTGGGGGGCCGGGGAGCTGTTTTTT | CASSFWGAGELFF
once | TRBD1 | TRBJ1-6 | TRBV2 | TGTGCCAGCAGGGGGTACGGGACAGGGGTTTCACCCCTCCACTTT | CASRGYGTGVSPLHF
. | . | TRBJ1-4 | TRBV5-1 | TGCGCCAGCAGCTCGCAGGGTACTAATGAAAAACTGTTTTTT | CASSSQGTNEKLFF
few | . | TRBJ2-2 | TRBV6-6 | TGTGCCAGCAGACTGCCTTTTCGGGACGGGGAGCTGTTTTTT | CASRLPFRDGELFF
. | . | TRBJ1-1 | TRBV11-2 | TGTGCCAGCAGAAGAGGGCGAAATGGTGAAGCTTTCTTT | CASRRGRNGEAFF
. | . | TRBJ2-7 | TRBV28 | TGTGCCAGCAGTTCCTTGCTGACTTGGGAGCAGTACTTC | CASSSLLTWEQYF
few | . | TRBJ2-4 | TRBV7-9 | TGTGCCAGCAGCTTAGCAGAGGGCGTGCGGTACTTC | CASSLAEGVRYF
. | TRBD1 | TRBJ1-2 | TRBV6-1 | TGTGCCAGCAGACCGGACAGGGGGCCCTATGGCTACACCTTC | CASRPDRGPYGYTF
. | . | TRBJ2-7 | TRBV4-2 | TGTGCCAGCAGCCAACGGACCGAGGGCGAGCAGTACTTC | CASSQRTEGEQYF
. | . | TRBJ1-6 | TRBV9 | TGTGCCAGCACCATAAGCCAAGGGGGTAATTCACCCCTCCACTTT | CASTISQGGNSPLHF
. | . | TRBJ2-2 | TRBV7-2 | TGTGCCAGCAGCACCCACCAACGCGGCGGGGAGCTGTTTTTT | CASSTHQRGGELFF
. | TRBD1 | TRBJ1-2 | TRBV4-3 | TGCGCCAGCAGCCCAGCACCGGGACAGGGGGCCCTCTATGGCTACACCTTC | CASSPAPGQGALYGYTF
. | . | TRBJ2-7 | TRBV7-6 | TGTGCCAGCCGACAGTTTCAGGGTTACGAGCAGTACTTC | CASRQFQGYEQYF
. | . | TRBJ1-2 | TRBV14 | TGTGCCAGCAGCCAAGCTACAGGCGGCTACACCTTC | CASSQATGGYTF
. | . | TRBJ2-3 | TRBV28 | TGTGCCAGCAGTCGAGCCAGCACAGATACGCAGTATTTT | CASSRASTDTQYF
. | . | TRBJ2-2 | TRBV7-6 | TGTGCCAGCAGCTTGTCCCGGGACATCTGGTTAGGGGAGCTGTTTTTT | CASSLSRDIWLGELFF
. | . | TRBJ2-7 | TRBV18 | TGTGCCAGCTCACCGGGAGGACAGGAGGGAGAGCAGTACTTC | CASSPGGQEGEQYF
. | TRBD1 | TRBJ1-6 | TRBV4-2 | TGTGCCAGCAGCCAAGCCCTACAGGGGGCGGCCTATAATTCACCCCTCCACTTT | CASSQALQGAAYNSPLHF
. | . | TRBJ1-4 | TRBV29-1 | TGCAGCGTTGAGTTCGCAGATGGAAAACTGTTTTTT | CSVEFADGKLFF
. | TRBD1 | TRBJ2-5 | TRBV18 | TGTGCCAGCTCATCTCAGGGGGCAATCGAGACCCAGTACTTC | CASSSQGAIETQYF
. | . | TRBJ1-5 | TRBV6-6 | TGTGCCAGCAGTTACCGGGTCGGCAATCAGCCCCAGCATTTT | CASSYRVGNQPQHF
. | TRBD1 | TRBJ2-7 | TRBV5-1 | TGCGCCAGCAGCTTAGGGACAGCCTTGGTATACGAGCAGTACTTC | CASSLGTALVYEQYF
. | . | TRBJ1-1 | TRBV5-1 | TGCGCCAGCAGCTTCTACGGGTACGAGACTGAAGCTTTCTTT | CASSFYGYETEAFF
. | . | TRBJ1-1 | TRBV11-1 | TGTGCCAGCAGCAGATTACAGGGTAACACTGAAGCTTTCTTT | CASSRLQGNTEAFF
. | . | TRBJ2-1 | TRBV7-2 | TGTGCCAGCAGCCCAGGAACCTACAATGAGCAGTTCTTC | CASSPGTYNEQFF
few | TRBD1 | TRBJ1-2 | TRBV19 | TGTGCCAGCAGCTGGGACAGCTACTATGGCTACACCTTC | CASSWDSYYGYTF
. | TRBD1 | TRBJ2-1 | TRBV6-6 | TGTGCCAGCAGTTACCGGGACAGGGCCCATGAGCAGTTCTTC | CASSYRDRAHEQFF
few | . | TRBJ2-5 | TRBV2 | TGTGCCAGCAGCTATGATGGGGGGGAGACCCAGTACTTC | CASSYDGGETQYF
. | . | TRBJ2-7 | TRBV7-2 | TGTGCCAGCAGCCTCACTCGTGAGCAGTACTTC | CASSLTREQYF
. | TRBD1 | TRBJ2-7 | TRBV2 | TGTGCCAGCAGTCGGACAGGGGAGGGCGAGCAGTACTTC | CASSRTGEGEQYF
few | . | TRBJ1-6 | TRBV7-8 | TGTGCCAGCAGCTTAGGAGTCGGTCTCAATTCACCCCTCCACTTT | CASSLGVGLNSPLHF
. | . | TRBJ2-1 | TRBV18 | TGTGCCAGCTCACCGATGGTATCACCGAGCTCCTACAATGAGCAGTTCTTC | CASSPMVSPSSYNEQFF
. | TRBD1 | TRBJ1-5 | TRBV5-1 | TGCGCCAGCAGCCCGACAGGGAACAATCAGCCCCAGCATTTT | CASSPTGNNQPQHF